Listed here is a single T cell receptor (beta chain). Its antigen is unknown. Base qualities are not at hand, and no much larger clone is one base apart. This sample stems from a study of long-term antiretroviral therapy in people with HIV (dated by TCRdb to the early 2020s). Regarding the complete study: The earliest samples were collected about a decade before the 2015 WHO recommendation for immediate ART, when ART was typically delayed until CD4 counts fell. Eleven of the 30 participants with HIV were female. This retrospective serial study examined whether starting ART and sustained HIV suppression were associated with changes in the composition and diversity of the TRB repertoire in peripheral blood. From over 25 adults with confirmed HIV infection, the cohort provided 192 cryopreserved PBMC samples, gathered serially across a mean of approximately six years (range 1-12). Test extractions of a monoclonal T-cell line alongside 30 to 35 polyclonal samples showed no cross-contamination during QIAcube processing. Study-wide conclusions, independent of this receptor: The samples span the years 2004 to 2017, and the ART regimens used at that time may not be as effective as current regimens. Because pre-ART samples had limited cell numbers, profiling was done on unsorted PBMC rather than on sorted CD4+ and CD8+ T cells. CDR3 length ranges in HIV repertoires were narrower than in controls, and network structure suggested an antigen-experienced repertoire with only a slight naive shift after ART. Expanded TRB clones identified before ART initiation dominated the repertoire at all time points, although this dominance fluctuated and declined in many PLHIV after ART. Inferences about post-ART repertoire changes were limited because no data were available on ART adherence, viral resistance or therapy changes. Owing to limited PBMC availability, only the TCR beta chain was sequenced, without alpha chain pairing. Starting ART was linked to a significant rise in TRB diversity, yet even after long-term ART the diversity remained significantly lower than in transplant donor controls.

The germline V gene (reference sequence) yields SGHAT for CDR1 and FQDESV for CDR2. Taken from cysteine to phenylalanine, the CDR3 has 14 residues. The retained sequence is limited to the CDR3, 42 bases, with the frame set at the first base. V is shortened by 8 bases, J by 5 bases, and the region joining them spans 16 bases. Participants were included only if at least one PBMC sample before ART initiation and at least two post-ART samples were available. Treatment was received in the United States of America by all participants with HIV. Before DNA extraction, cryopreserved samples containing about 0.95-10 million PBMC were thawed and washed. At the time of the earliest PBMC sample, participants with HIV were aged between about 23 and 55 years. PBMC samples from each participant spanned 1-4 timepoints before ART initiation and 2-8 timepoints after ART initiation, with a median of 7 samples. For every participant, serial HIV viral load, CD4+ T-cell count, ART history and demographic data were obtained. Using a Qiagen kit on a QIAcube, genomic DNA was extracted from unsorted PBMC, with samples processed in batches of 12.

The immunoSEQ hsTCRB v3.0 assay was used at survey level resolution to sequence the TRB variable region. A depth of about 35,000-55,000 T-cell genomes per sample was targeted for TRB sequencing. An Illumina MiSeq with a v3 150-cycle kit was used to sequence the pooled TRB libraries. The authors processed their data as follows. Analysis of repertoires was carried out in R inside a reproducible Nextflow workflow spanning QC, data transformation and analysis. Custom analyses were implemented in LymphoSeq2, an R package for AIRR-Seq data exploration. Several samples yielding fewer than 5000 total TRB sequences were excluded, leaving roughly 200 analyzed HIV repertoires. Among the roughly 180 retained HIV repertoires, 59 were collected before ART initiation and 129 after ART initiation. Each repertoire was downsampled to 5000 TRB nucleotide sequences, and summary statistics were averaged across 100 downsampling iterations. The analysis kept only TRB sequences whose CDR3 regions were at least seven amino acids long. Diversity was assessed using a clonality score derived from Shannon entropy and using the Gini coefficient. In repertoire networks, the top 5000 CDR3 amino acid sequences were linked whenever an edit distance of one separated two sequences. GLIPH2 predicted antigen specificity groups and MHC restriction for TRB CDR3 amino acid sequences. To flag known associations with CMV, EBV, HIV or tissue antigens, CDR3 amino acid sequences were compared against VDJdb and McPAS-TCR. Pre-ART, post-ART and control groups were compared with Wilcoxon signed-rank tests and Holm-Bonferroni correction. TCRdb took this table from immuneACCESS and kept in-frame rearrangements with V and J called. Such tables lack part of the clones; where checked against another copy, unresolved V genes explain under half of the gap, and the rest is unexplained. V and J calls and clone size come straight from that table; D and trimming were deduced from the DNA. The sample table contains roughly 28,000 clones; only one count was recorded for 80% to 95% of them. Jointly, the top ten make up roughly 4% of the sample.

This receptor was identified in a man between 18 and 35 years old with HIV. Here the chain combines TRBV11-1 and TRBJ2-1; the D gene remains uncertain. The material was unsorted PBMCs, obtained 3.1 years after starting antiretroviral therapy. The sequence in DNA is TGTGCCAGCGGTGGGCTAGGAGTAGACAATGAGCAGTTCTTC. This is translated as CASGGLGVDNEQFF.